Each of the 13 T cell receptor beta chains below was sequenced from the same sample in a study of T-cell memory formation after mild COVID-19. TCRdb reanalysed the 5' RACE reads using MiXCR and keeps one entry per CDR3 protein. The data show roughly 450,000 distinct CDR3 sequences, roughly 18% seen once. Sequenced input: PBMCs or a T cell subset sorted from them (not recorded which). The receptors come from an adult woman who had mild COVID-19 (a few samples of this study predate the infection). Cell type and time point are not known.

CDR3 DNA sequence: TGCGCCAGCAGCCAAGCGGGTAACAGGGACGGTTACGATGAGCAGTTCTTC. Translating gives CASSQAGNRDGYDEQFF. The V and J genes are TRBV4-1 and TRBJ2-1; the D gene is possibly TRBD1 (6 bases). Per germline, CDR1 MGHRA and CDR2 YSYEKL. The V end lost 1 base, the J end lost 8 bases, and 21 bases lay between the germline ends. The CDR3 length is 17 residues.

This clonotype has a handful of counts. The rearrangement joins TRBV12-3 or TRBV12-4 to TRBJ1-2; 8 nucleotides agree with TRBD1. V was pared by 5 bases and J by 8 bases, with 10 bases of the junction left unmatched. The CDR3 spans 14 residues. CDR3 nucleotide sequence: TGTGCCAGCAGTCCTGAGACAGGGGAGACAGGCTACACCTTC. Its protein product is CASSPETGETGYTF.

This clonotype was seen only a few times. This sequence joins TRBV7-6 and TRBJ1-6; 11 positions agree with TRBD1. The CDR3 covers 15 residues. The V gene end was trimmed by 5 bases and the J gene end by 8 bases; junction bases not matched to a gene: 5. Looked up from germline, CDR1 is SGHVS and CDR2 is FNYEAQ. The CDR3 nucleotides are TGTGCCAGCAGCCATGGACAGGGGGCGGATTCACCCCTCCACTTT. Protein: CASSHGQGADSPLHF.

The chain recombines TRBV20-1 with TRBJ1-1; D ambiguous. Trimming stripped 6 bases from V and 0 bases from J, with 17 bases between. This CDR3 region has 15 residues. Germline V gene data show CDR1 as DFQATT and CDR2 as SNEGSKA (reference sequence). The CDR3 coding sequence is TGCAGTGCCCCTTCAGGACTACCGTTGAACACTGAAGCTTTCTTT. Amino acid sequence: CSAPSGLPLNTEAFF.

In this sample, this clonotype turned up a few times. CDR3 amino acids: CASSPRTRFPHSSYNEQFF. The CDR3 DNA follows: TGTGCCAGCAGCCCCCGGACTAGATTCCCGCATAGCTCCTACAATGAGCAGTTCTTC. The V call is TRBV7-9, the J call TRBJ2-1; TRBD2 aligns across 7 bases. Germline CDR1 is SEHNR and CDR2 is FQNEAQ (reference sequence). This CDR3 region has 19 residues. V was pared by 5 bases and J by 0 bases, with 16 bases of the junction left unmatched.

There are a few counts of this clonotype. The chain recombines TRBV18 with TRBJ2-7, with 9 positions matching TRBD2. CDR1 is KGHSH, CDR2 LQKENI, per germline. V dropped 0 bases and J dropped 4; count of bases not matched to a gene: 7. The CDR3 loop spans 16 amino acids. The CDR3 reads CASSPPGSGSQYEQYF. The CDR3, as DNA: TGTGCCAGCTCACCACCGGGTAGCGGGAGTCAGTACGAGCAGTACTTC.

This clonotype has just a few counts. The rearrangement uses TRBV11-2 and TRBJ2-7; TRBD2 matches at 8 bases. This CDR3 region has 16 residues. CDR1 is SGHAT, CDR2 FQNNGV, per germline. The ends lost 1 base at V and 2 bases at J; junction bases unmatched: 7. CDR3 sequence: CASSLVSSGPAYEQYF. The CDR3 nucleotides are TGTGCCAGCAGCTTAGTGTCTAGCGGGCCCGCCTACGAGCAGTACTTC.

A few counts support this clonotype. J is TRBJ2-7 and V is TRBV27, with 10 bases fitting TRBD1. This CDR3 region has 16 residues. V gave up 6 bases and J gave up 3 bases; unmatched junction bases: 11. The V gene's germline CDR1 is MNHEY and CDR2 SMNVEV (reference sequence). CDR3 nucleotide sequence: TGTGCCAGCAGCTTCTTTGCCGGGACAGGGGACTACGAGCAGTACTTC. This translates into CASSFFAGTGDYEQYF.

The chain carries TRBV5-1 and TRBJ2-2; tentative D call: TRBD1 (6 bases). The CDR3 is 15 residues long. With 3 bases removed from V and 1 base from J, the gap between germline ends came to 10 bases. Per germline, CDR1 SGHRS and CDR2 YFSETQ. The CDR3 coding sequence is TGCGCCAGCAGCTCATTGACAGGGAACACCGGGGAGCTGTTTTTT. It encodes CASSSLTGNTGELFF.

The V call is TRBV6-1, the J call TRBJ1-1, with 8 bases fitting TRBD1. V lost 5 bases to trimming and J lost 4 bases; unmatched junction nucleotides: 3. Germline V gene lookup returns CDR1 MNHNS and CDR2 SASEGT. The CDR3 spans 13 residues. CDR3 residues: CASSKDRATEAFF. CDR3 nucleotide sequence: TGTGCCAGCAGTAAGGACAGGGCCACTGAAGCTTTCTTT.

The J gene is TRBJ1-1, the V gene TRBV4-1, with D possibly being TRBD1 (5 bases). Germline values: CDR1 MGHRA, CDR2 YSYEKL. Trimming pared 1 base from V and 5 bases from J, leaving 14 bases between. This CDR3 spans 15 amino acids. CDR3: CASSQGGTVRTEAFF. In DNA, the CDR3 is TGCGCCAGCAGCCAAGGGGGGACGGTTAGGACTGAAGCTTTCTTT.

This clonotype has more than one count but fewer than ten. V gene TRBV12-3 or TRBV12-4 combines with J gene TRBJ2-3; 7 bases map to TRBD1. This CDR3 has 17 residues. After removal of 6 bases from V and 0 bases from J, the junction contained 12 bases not matched to a gene. The CDR3 sequence is CASSRPLGQASTDTQYF. The CDR3 DNA sequence: TGTGCCAGCAGCCGTCCCCTCGGACAGGCTAGCACAGATACGCAGTATTTT.

This clonotype was picked up a small number of times. The genes are TRBV7-9 and TRBJ2-1; D is unresolved. Germline CDR1 is SEHNR and CDR2 is FQNEAQ (reference sequence). Trimming removed 5 bases from V and 6 bases from J, with 8 bases in between. This CDR3 contains 12 residues. The CDR3 DNA sequence: TGTGCCAGCAGCCTCGGTTTCAATGAGCAGTTCTTC. As protein: CASSLGFNEQFF.